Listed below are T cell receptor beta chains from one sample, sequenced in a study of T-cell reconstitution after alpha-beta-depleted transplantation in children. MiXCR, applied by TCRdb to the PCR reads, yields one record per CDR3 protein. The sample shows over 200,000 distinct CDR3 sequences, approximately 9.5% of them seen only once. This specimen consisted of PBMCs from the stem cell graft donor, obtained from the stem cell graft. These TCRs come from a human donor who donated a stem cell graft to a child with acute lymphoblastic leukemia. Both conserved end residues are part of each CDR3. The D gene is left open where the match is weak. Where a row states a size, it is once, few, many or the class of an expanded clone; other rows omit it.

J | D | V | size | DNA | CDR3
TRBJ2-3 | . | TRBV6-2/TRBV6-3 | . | TGTGCCAGCAGTTACCGAAGGTCCGGGGGCACAGATACGCAGTATTTT | CASSYRRSGGTDTQYF
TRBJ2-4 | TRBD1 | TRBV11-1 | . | TGTGCCAGCAGCCCCCCCGGGACAGGGCCCAGGGGGGAAAACATTCAGTACTTC | CASSPPGTGPRGENIQYF
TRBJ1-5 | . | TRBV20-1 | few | TGCAGTGCTCCCCCCGGGACACGAATCGGGAATCAGCCCCAGCATTTT | CSAPPGTRIGNQPQHF
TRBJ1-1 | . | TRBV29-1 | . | TGCAGCTCCGTTGGCATGAACACTGAAGCTTTCTTT | CSSVGMNTEAFF
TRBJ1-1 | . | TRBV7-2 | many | TGTGCCAGCAGCCTCGAGGGCGAAGCTTTCTTT | CASSLEGEAFF
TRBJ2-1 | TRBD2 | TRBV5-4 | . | TGTGCCAGCACCCTAGAATTAGCGGGGGGCTCCTACAATGAGCAGTTCTTC | CASTLELAGGSYNEQFF
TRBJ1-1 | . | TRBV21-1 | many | TGTGCCAGCAGCTCCACCCTACAGCAGAACACTGAAGCTTTCTTT | CASSSTLQQNTEAFF
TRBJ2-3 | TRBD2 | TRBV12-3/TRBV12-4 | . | TGTGCCAGCAGTTTAGCGTCAGGACTAGTTTTAGATACGCAGTATTTT | CASSLASGLVLDTQYF
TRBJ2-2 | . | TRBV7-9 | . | TGTGCCAGCATCCCGCCACCCGGCGGGGAGCTGTTTTTT | CASIPPPGGELFF
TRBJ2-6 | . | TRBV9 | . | TGTGCCAGCAGCGTAGATCTAGGTGGGGCCAACGTCCTGACTTTC | CASSVDLGGANVLTF
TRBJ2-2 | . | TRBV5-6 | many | TGTGCCAGCAGGTTGAAGGCCGGGGAGCTGTTTTTT | CASRLKAGELFF
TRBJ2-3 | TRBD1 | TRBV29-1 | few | TGCAGCGTTGCACAGGGGGCGCGGACAGATACGCAGTATTTT | CSVAQGARTDTQYF
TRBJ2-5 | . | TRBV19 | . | TGTGCCAGTAGTATCCCCATTCAGGGGAGTCCTTGGGAGACCCAGTACTTC | CASSIPIQGSPWETQYF
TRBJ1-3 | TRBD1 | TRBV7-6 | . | TGTGCCAGCAGCTTACGGGGGACAGGGTCCTCTGGAAACACCATATATTTT | CASSLRGTGSSGNTIYF
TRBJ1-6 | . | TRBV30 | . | TGTGCCTGGAGGCAGGGCGGTAATTCACCCCTCCACTTT | CAWRQGGNSPLHF
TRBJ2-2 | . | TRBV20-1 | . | TGCAGTGCTAACCCCGACACCGGGGAGCTGTTTTTT | CSANPDTGELFF
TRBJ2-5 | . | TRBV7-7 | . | TGTGCCAGCAGCTTAGGAGGTCCTAGAAAAGAGACCCAGTACTTC | CASSLGGPRKETQYF
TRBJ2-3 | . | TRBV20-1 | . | TGCAGTGCGAGGCCCAACTCGAGCGCTAGCACAGATACGCAGTATTTT | CSARPNSSASTDTQYF
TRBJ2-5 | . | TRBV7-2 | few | TGTGCCAGCAGCTTAGTGGAGATGGAGACCCAGTACTTC | CASSLVEMETQYF
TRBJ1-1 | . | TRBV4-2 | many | TGTGCCAGCAGCCAAGGATGGGCTGCGAACACTGAAGCTTTCTTT | CASSQGWAANTEAFF
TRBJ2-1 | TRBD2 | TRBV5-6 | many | TGTGCCAGCAGCACTCGACTAGCGGGGGGACTAAATGAGCAGTTCTTC | CASSTRLAGGLNEQFF
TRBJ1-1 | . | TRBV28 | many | TGTGCCGGGAAGGGACAGAACACTGAAGCTTTCTTT | CAGKGQNTEAFF
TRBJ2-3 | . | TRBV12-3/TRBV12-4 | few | TGTGCCAGCAGTTTTTGGGGGGGGGCCACAGATACGCAGTATTTT | CASSFWGGATDTQYF
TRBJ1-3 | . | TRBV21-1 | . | TGTGCCAGCAGCCGTCCTGGAAACACCATATATTTT | CASSRPGNTIYF
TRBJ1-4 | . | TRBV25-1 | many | TGTGCCAGCAGTGAATTTGGCGGTATGAATGAAAAACTGTTTTTT | CASSEFGGMNEKLFF
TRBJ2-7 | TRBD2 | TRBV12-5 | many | TGTGCTAGTGGTTGGAACCGGGGGGGGTACTACGAGCAGTACTTC | CASGWNRGGYYEQYF
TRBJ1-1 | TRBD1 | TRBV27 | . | TGTGCCAGCAGTTTATCCATCCCCACAGGGGGCACTGAAGCTTTCTTT | CASSLSIPTGGTEAFF
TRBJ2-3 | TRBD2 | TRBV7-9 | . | TGTGCCAGCAGCTTTATCATGGGGGGGGGGAAGACAGATACGCAGTATTTT | CASSFIMGGGKTDTQYF
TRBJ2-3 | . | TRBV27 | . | TGTGCCAGCAGTTGGGGGGGGCTTGGCACAGATACGCAGTATTTT | CASSWGGLGTDTQYF
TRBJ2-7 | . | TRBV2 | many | TGTGCCAGCAGTAGTAGGGGGGTAATCCACGAGCAGTACTTC | CASSSRGVIHEQYF
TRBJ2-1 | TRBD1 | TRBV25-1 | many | TGTGCCAGCAGTGACCCCCTCGACAGGGTCCCCTACAATGAGCAGTTCTTC | CASSDPLDRVPYNEQFF
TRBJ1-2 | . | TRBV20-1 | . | TGCAGTGCTAGCGACAGTAACTATGGCTACACCTTC | CSASDSNYGYTF
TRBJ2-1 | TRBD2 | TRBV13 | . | TGTGCCAGCAGCTTAGTGGGGGGGCTAGCGGGGAGCTCCTACAATGAGCAGTTCTTC | CASSLVGGLAGSSYNEQFF
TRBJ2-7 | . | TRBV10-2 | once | TGCGCCAGCAGTGAGTTAACCTTCTACGAGCAGTACTTC | CASSELTFYEQYF
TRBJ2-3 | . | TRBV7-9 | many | TGTGCCAGCAGCACCTCCAGCACAGATACGCAGTATTTT | CASSTSSTDTQYF
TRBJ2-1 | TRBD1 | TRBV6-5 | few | TGTGCCAGCAGTTACATGCGGACAGGGTGGAATGAGCAGTTCTTC | CASSYMRTGWNEQFF
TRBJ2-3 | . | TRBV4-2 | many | TGTGCCAGCAGCCAAGCTCCGTATCGATTGGGAGATACGCAGTATTTT | CASSQAPYRLGDTQYF
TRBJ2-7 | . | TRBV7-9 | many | TGTGCCAGCACCGCTGACCTAGTCGAGCAGTACTTC | CASTADLVEQYF
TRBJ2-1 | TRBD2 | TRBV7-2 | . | TGTGCCAGCAGCTTAGCGATTAGCGGGGGGGCCCGGCTCAATGAGCAGTTCTTC | CASSLAISGGARLNEQFF
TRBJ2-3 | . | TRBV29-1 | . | TGCAGCGCCACGGCAGATACGCAGTATTTT | CSATADTQYF